This T cell receptor (beta chain) was sequenced for a study of vaccination effects on CD4 cells after COVID-19. Profiled with immunoSEQ multiplex PCR; TCRdb holds only in-frame clones, not every one. Of about 38,000 clones listed, around four fifths were seen once; the top ten hold 2%. The CDR3 contains 13 residues. CDR1 is LGHNA, CDR2 YNFKEQ, per germline. Trimming shortened V by 0 bases and J by 12 bases, and 11 bases separated the two germline ends. As regards this clone: The antigen remains unidentified.

Expansion with viral peptide pools was applied to antigen-specific CD4+ T cells by the ViraFEST assay prior to sequencing. CD4+ T cell isolation took place after approximately ten days of culture. Each participant received a vaccine that was either BNT162b2 or mRNA-1273, given as two doses. A half-medium replacement with IL-2 medium was carried out on days 3 and 7. The specimen was CD4+ T cells from PBMCs cultured with HCoV-NL63 spike peptides, collected after COVID-19 vaccination. The V and J genes are TRBV4-2 and TRBJ1-4; D is undetermined. This clonotype was obtained from a human donor who received a COVID-19 vaccine. Some clones in this sample may be carry-over from other donors' samples. CDR3 sequence reads: CASSQDGKNQLFF. The CDR3, as DNA: TGTGCCAGCAGCCAAGACGGAAAGAACCAACTGTTTTTT.